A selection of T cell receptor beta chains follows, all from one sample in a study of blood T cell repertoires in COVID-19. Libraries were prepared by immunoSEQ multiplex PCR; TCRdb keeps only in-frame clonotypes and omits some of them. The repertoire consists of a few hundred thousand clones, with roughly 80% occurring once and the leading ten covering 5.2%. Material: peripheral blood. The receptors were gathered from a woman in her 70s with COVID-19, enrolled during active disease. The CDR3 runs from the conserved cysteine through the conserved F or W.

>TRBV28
CASSLGLYNEQFF
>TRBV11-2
CASSLEVRGPYGYTF
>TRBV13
CASSFGGKTYEQYF
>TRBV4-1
CASSQKGQGALANYGYTF
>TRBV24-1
CATSVGGTGTYGYTF
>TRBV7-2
CASSPGISTDTQYF
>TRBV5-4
CASSLSGTGGRYEQFF
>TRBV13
CASSLGRYYEQYF
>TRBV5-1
CASSLARGNGGYTF
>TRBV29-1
CSVQQLDKNTEAFF
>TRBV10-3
CAISAVLAGAQETQYF
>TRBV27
CASSPGQIINSPLHF
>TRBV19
CASSTLTGGPRSGKLFF
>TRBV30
CAWTIRAGYSGNTIYF
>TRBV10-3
CAISAGTGGGQPQHF
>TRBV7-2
CASSLPPPLEQYF
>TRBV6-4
CASSGGDPYNEQFF
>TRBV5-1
CASRPSGTYEQYF
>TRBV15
CATSRDFPPRPSEQYF
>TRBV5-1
CASRFFSGAYEQYF